This T cell receptor beta chain is drawn from a study of T cell repertoires in cytomegalovirus infection. Across the study: Indications came from public TCR beta signatures; they pointed to CMV infection and to a matching HLA type.

Germline CDR1 and CDR2: KGHSH and LQKENI. The CDR3 loop spans 14 amino acids. V lost 5 bases, J lost 5 bases, and 12 bases lay in between. Only a few counts were recorded for this clonotype. TCRdb reprocessed the reads via MiXCR and lists one record per CDR3 protein. Of over 450,000 distinct CDR3 sequences in the sample, 10% to 12% were seen once. The chain couples TRBV18 to TRBJ2-2; D gene ambiguous. This clonotype originated in a human donor in good health (CMV status not recorded). Some clones in this sample may be carry-over from other donors' samples. Material for sequencing was PBMCs. The CDR3 spells CASSIPKITGELFF. The CDR3 nucleotides read TGTGCCAGCTCAATCCCAAAAATTACCGGGGAGCTGTTTTTT.